The T cell receptor (beta chain) described here comes from a study of shared clonotypes between healthy human individuals. Assay: immunoSEQ multiplex PCR; the TCRdb copy retains only in-frame clones and omits some. The sample has nearly 1,000,000 clones; about 80% are singletons. From germline, CDR1 is SGHDT and CDR2 YYEEEE. Trimming pared 0 bases from V and 5 bases from J, leaving 12 bases between. The CDR3 runs 14 residues. This sequence originates from a man younger than 35 in good health. The chain has TRBV5-6 and TRBJ2-7, with D perhaps matching TRBD1 (5 bases). Sequencing was done on a sample of memory CD4+ T cells sorted from blood. Subset: CD45RA-negative fraction. The DNA of the CDR3 is TGTGCCAGCAGCTTGGTTAGGGGTTCAGACGAGCAGTACTTC. Protein: CASSLVRGSDEQYF.